This T cell receptor (beta chain) came from a study of response to subunit inactivated influenza vaccine. Study observations and caveats: A suggestion made by the authors is that each seasonal influenza vaccination recruits few new T cells.

The CDR3 is 14 amino acids. The J segment lost 7 bases and the V segment lost 8 bases, leaving 9 bases of the junction unmatched. Germline V gene lookup returns CDR1 LGHDT and CDR2 YNNKEL (reference sequence). Ten or more counts support this clonotype. Its antigen is unidentified. TCRdb itself ran the RT-PCR reads through MiXCR, one entry per CDR3 protein. The sample has about 500,000 distinct CDR3 sequences, 10% to 15% seen once. The chain combines TRBV3-1 with TRBJ2-1; 9 bases are a match to TRBD1. The specimen was PBMCs from blood, collected roughly 48 days after vaccination. The clonotype originates from a man aged 45-65 years who received an inactivated influenza vaccine. CDR3: CASGQQGARNEQFF. The CDR3 coding sequence is TGTGCCAGCGGACAACAGGGGGCGAGGAATGAGCAGTTCTTC.